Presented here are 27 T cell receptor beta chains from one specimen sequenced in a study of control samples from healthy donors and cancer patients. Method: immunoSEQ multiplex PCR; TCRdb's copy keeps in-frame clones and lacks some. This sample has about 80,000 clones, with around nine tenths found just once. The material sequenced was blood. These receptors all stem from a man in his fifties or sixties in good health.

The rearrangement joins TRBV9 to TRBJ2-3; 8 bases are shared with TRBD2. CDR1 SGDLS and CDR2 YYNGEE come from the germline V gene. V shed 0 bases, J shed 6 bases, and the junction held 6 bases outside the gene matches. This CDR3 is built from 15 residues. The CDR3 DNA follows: TGTGCCAGCAGCGTAGTTTCGGGGGGGCTGGATACGCAGTATTTT. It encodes CASSVVSGGLDTQYF.

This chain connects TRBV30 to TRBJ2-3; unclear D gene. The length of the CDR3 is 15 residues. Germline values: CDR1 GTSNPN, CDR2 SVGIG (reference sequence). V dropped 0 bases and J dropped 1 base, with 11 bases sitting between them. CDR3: CAWSVGDVRTDTQYF. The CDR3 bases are TGTGCCTGGAGTGTCGGCGACGTCCGCACAGATACGCAGTATTTT.

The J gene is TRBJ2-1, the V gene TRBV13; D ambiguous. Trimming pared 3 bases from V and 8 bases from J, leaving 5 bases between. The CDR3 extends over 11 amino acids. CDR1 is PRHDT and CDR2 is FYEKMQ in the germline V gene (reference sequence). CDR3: CASSFRHEQFF. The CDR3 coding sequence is TGTGCCAGCAGCTTTCGACATGAGCAGTTCTTC.

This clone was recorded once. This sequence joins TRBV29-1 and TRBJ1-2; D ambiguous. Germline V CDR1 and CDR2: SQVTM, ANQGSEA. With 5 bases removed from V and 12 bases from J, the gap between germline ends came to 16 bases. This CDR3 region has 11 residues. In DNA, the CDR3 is TGCAGCGTTCCGGACGGCCGCGGCCACACCTTC. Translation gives CSVPDGRGHTF.

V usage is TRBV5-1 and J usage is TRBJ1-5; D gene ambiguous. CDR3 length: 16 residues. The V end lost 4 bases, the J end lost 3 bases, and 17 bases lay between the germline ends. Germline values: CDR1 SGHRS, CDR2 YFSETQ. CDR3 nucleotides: TGCGCCAGCAGCCCTGGACCGAGTCCTTCCAATCAGCCCCAGCATTTT. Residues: CASSPGPSPSNQPQHF.

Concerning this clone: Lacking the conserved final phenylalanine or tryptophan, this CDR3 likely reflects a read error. The CDR3 sequence: CASSQSVGYSNQPQHL. The CDR3 coding sequence is TGTGCCAGCAGCCAATCTGTAGGTTATAGCAATCAGCCCCAGCATCTT. The V and J genes are TRBV16 and TRBJ1-5; no clear D. V lost 0 bases, J lost 0 bases, and 9 bases lay in between. Looked up from germline, CDR1 is KGHSY and CDR2 is FQNENV. The length of the CDR3 is 16 residues.

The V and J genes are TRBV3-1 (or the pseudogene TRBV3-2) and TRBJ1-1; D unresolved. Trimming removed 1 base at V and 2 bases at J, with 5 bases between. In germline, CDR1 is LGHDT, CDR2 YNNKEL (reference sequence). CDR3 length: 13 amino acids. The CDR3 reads CASSQAGNTEAFF. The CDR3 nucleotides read TGTGCCAGCAGCCAAGCAGGAAACACTGAAGCTTTCTTT.

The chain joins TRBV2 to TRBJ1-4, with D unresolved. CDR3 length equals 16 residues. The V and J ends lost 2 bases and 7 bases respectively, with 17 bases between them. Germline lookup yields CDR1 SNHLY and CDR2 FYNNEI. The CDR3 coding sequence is TGTGCCAGCAGTGAAAGTTTAATGGGGTCGGCTGAAAAACTGTTTTTT. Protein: CASSESLMGSAEKLFF.

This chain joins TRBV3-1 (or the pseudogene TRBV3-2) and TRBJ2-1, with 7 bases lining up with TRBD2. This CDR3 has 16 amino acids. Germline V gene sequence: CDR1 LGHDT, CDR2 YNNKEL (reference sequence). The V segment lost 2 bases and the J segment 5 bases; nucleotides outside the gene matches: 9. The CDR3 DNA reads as TGTGCCAGCAGCCAACGGCGGGGGTGGGGGGACAATGAGCAGTTCTTC. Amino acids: CASSQRRGWGDNEQFF.

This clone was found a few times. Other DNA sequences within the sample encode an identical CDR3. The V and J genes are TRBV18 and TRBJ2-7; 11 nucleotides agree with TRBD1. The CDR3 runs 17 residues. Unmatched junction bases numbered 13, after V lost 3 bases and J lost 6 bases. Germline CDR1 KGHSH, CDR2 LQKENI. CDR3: CASSPRNTGQGGVEQYF. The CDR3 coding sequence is TGTGCCAGCTCACCCCGAAATACGGGACAGGGGGGAGTCGAGCAGTACTTC.

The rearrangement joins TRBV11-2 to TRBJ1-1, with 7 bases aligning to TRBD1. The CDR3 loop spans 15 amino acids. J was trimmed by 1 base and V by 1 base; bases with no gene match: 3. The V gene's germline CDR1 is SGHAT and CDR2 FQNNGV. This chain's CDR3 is CASSLAGTANTEAFF. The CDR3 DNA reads TGTGCCAGCAGCTTAGCTGGGACAGCGAACACTGAAGCTTTCTTT.

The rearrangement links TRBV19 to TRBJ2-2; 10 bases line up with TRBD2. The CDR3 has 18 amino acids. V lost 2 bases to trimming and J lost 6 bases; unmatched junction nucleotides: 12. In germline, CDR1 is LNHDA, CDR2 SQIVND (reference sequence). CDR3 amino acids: CASSIPPGRAGGAGELFF. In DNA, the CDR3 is TGTGCCAGTAGTATACCCCCGGGGAGAGCGGGGGGGGCCGGGGAGCTGTTTTTT.

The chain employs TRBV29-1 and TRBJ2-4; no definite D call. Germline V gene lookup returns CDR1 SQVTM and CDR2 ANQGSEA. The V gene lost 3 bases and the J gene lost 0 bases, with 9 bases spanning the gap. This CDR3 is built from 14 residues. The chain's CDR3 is CSVDPGGAKNIQYF. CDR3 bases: TGCAGCGTTGACCCGGGTGGAGCCAAAAACATTCAGTACTTC.

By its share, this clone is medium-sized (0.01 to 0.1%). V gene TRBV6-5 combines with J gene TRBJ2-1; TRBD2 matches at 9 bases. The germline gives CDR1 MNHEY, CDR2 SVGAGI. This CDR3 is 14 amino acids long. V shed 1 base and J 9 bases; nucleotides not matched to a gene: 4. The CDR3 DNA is TGTGCCAGCAGTTACTTTAGCGGGGGAGCTGAGCAGTTCTTC. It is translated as CASSYFSGGAEQFF.

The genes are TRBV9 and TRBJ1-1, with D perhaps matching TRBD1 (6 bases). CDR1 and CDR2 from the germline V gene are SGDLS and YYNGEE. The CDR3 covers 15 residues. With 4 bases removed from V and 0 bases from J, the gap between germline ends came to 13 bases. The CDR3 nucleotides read TGTGCCAGCAGCTCGACGACAGGTTTGAACACTGAAGCTTTCTTT. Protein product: CASSSTTGLNTEAFF.

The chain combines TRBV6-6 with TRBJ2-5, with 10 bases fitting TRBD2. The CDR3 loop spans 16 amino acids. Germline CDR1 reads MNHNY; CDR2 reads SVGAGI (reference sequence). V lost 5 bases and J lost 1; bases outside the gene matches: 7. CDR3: CASSPPSGGIQETQYF. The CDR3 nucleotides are TGTGCCAGCAGTCCTCCTAGCGGGGGTATCCAAGAGACCCAGTACTTC.

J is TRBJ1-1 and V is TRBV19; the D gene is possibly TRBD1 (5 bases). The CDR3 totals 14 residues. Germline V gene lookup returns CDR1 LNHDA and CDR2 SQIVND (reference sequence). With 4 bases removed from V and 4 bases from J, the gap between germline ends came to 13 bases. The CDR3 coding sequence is TGTGCCAGTAGTACCTTGGGACGGGGCACTGAAGCTTTCTTT. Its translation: CASSTLGRGTEAFF.

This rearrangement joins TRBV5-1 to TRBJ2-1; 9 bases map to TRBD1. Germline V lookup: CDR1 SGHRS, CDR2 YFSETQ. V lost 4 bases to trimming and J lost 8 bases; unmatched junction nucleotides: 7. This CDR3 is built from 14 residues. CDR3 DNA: TGCGCCAGCAGCCCTGGGACAGGGAGAGATGAGCAGTTCTTC. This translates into CASSPGTGRDEQFF.

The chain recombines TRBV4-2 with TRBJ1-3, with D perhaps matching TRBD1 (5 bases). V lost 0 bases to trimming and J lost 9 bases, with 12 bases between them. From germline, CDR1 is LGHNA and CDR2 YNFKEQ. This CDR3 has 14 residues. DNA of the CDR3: TGTGCCAGCAGCCAAGAGGGGCCGACAGCCACCATATATTTT. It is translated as CASSQEGPTATIYF.

The CDR3 region has the DNA TGTGCCAGCAGCTTGGGACTCAGCTATGGCTACACCTTC. It specifies CASSLGLSYGYTF. The chain uses TRBV11-2 and TRBJ1-2; weak D call: TRBD1 (5 bases). V was cut by 3 bases and J by 4 bases, with 9 bases left in between. The CDR3 covers 13 residues. CDR1 is SGHAT, CDR2 FQNNGV, per germline.

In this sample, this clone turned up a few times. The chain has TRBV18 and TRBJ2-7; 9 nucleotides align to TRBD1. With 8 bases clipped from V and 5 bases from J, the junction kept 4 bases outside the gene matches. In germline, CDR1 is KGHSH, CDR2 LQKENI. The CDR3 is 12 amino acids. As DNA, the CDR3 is TGTGCCAGCGAGGGACAGGGCGACGAGCAGTACTTC. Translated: CASEGQGDEQYF.

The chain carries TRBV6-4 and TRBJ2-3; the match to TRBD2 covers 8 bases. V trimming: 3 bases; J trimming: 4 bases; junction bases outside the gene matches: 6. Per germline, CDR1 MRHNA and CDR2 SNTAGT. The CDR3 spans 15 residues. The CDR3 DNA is TGTGCCAGCAGTGAGCGAGCCGGGGGGGCAGATACGCAGTATTTT. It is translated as CASSERAGGADTQYF.

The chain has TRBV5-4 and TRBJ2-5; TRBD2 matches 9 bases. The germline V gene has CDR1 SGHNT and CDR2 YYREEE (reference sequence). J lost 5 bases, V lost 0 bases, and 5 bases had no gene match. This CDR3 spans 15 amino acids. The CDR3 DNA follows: TGTGCCAGCAGCTTGGGAGCGGGGGGAGGGGAGACCCAGTACTTC. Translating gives CASSLGAGGGETQYF.

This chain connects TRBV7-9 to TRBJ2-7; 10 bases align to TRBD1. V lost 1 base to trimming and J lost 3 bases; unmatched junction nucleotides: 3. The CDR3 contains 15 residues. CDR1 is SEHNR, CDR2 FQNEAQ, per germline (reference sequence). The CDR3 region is CASSLGQGAFYEQYF. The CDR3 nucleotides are TGTGCCAGCAGCTTAGGACAGGGGGCATTCTACGAGCAGTACTTC.

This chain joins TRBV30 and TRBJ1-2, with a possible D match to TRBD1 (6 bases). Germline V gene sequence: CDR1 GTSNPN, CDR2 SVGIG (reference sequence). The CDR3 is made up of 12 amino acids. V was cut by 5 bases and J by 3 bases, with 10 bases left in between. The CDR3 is CAWRGGDYGYTF. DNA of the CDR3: TGTGCCTGGCGCGGGGGCGACTATGGCTACACCTTC. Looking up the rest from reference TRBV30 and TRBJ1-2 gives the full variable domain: SQTIHQWPATLVQPVGSPLSLECTVEGTSNPNLYWYRQAAGRGLQLLFYSVGIGQISSEVPQNLSASRPQDRQFILSSKKLLLSDSGFYLCAWRGGDYGYTFGSGTRLTVV.

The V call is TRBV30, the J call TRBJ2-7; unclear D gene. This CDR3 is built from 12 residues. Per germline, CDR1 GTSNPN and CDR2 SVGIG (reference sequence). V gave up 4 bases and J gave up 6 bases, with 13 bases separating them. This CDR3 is CAWTGTSREQYF. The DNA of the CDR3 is TGTGCCTGGACTGGTACGAGCCGCGAGCAGTACTTC.

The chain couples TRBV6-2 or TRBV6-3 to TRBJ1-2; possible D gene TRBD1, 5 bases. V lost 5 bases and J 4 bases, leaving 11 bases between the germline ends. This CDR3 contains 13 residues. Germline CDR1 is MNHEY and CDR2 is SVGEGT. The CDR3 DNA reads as TGTGCCAGCAGTGACGGGACCTTCTATGGCTACACCTTC. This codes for CASSDGTFYGYTF.